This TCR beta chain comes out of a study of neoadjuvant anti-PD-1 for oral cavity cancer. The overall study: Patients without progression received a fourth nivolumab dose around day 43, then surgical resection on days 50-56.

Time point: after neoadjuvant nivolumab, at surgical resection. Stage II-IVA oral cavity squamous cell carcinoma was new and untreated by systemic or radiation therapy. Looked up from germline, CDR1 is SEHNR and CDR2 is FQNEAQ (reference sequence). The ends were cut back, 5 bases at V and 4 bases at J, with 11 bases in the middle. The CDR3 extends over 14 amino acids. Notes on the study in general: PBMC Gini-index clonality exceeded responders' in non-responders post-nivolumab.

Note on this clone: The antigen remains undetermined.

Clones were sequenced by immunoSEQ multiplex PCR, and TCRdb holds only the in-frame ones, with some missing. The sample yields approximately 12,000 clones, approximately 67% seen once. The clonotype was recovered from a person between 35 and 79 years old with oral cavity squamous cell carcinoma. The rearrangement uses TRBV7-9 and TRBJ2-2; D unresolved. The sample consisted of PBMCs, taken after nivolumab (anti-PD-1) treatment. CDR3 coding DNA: TGTGCCAGCAGCGCGGACGGGTTCACCGGGGAGCTGTTTTTT. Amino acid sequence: CASSADGFTGELFF.